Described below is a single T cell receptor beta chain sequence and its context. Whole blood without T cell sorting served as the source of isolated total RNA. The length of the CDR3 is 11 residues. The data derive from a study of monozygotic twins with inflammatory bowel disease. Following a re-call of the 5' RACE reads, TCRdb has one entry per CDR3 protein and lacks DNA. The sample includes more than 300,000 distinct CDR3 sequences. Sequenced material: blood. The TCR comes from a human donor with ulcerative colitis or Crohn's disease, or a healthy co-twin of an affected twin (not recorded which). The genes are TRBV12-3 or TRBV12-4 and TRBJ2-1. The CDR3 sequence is CASSFGDAEFF.